One TCR beta chain is described in this entry. Only one count was recorded for this clone. What antigen it recognizes has not been identified. It has no much larger one-base neighbor in the sample; base qualities were not kept. The data were obtained in a study of blood T cell repertoires in COVID-19 (dated by TCRdb to about 2020). Looking at the study overall: The collaborator samples originated in the United States, Italy and Spain and spanned the acute and convalescent phases of COVID-19. Where available, HLA class I and class II types were taken from metadata supplied by the sample provider and were not determined by assay-based typing. The prospective study material was composed of cDNA or gDNA derived from T cells, B-cell-depleted T cells, or PBMCs. Samples were obtained from the ongoing ImmuneRACE study (first 160 participants) and from approximately 1,200 subjects provided by 6 global collaborators. Sample metadata almost always included a de-identified subject ID, COVID-19 status, age in years and sex. The repertoires were released in a freely available public database intended as a resource for research on the immune response to SARS-CoV-2. The dataset comprised deeply sampled blood TCRbeta repertoires from subjects exposed to, actively infected with, or recovered from COVID-19. Findings and caveats that apply to the study as a whole: Clinical and demographic metadata were provided uncurated, with the amount varying by source and participant.

TCRbeta CDR3 regions were amplified from genomic DNA by means of the immunoSEQ Assay, a bias-controlled multiplex PCR. The original methods were these. The number of nucleated cells in each sample was estimated from the amplification of reference gene primers within the assay. Sequence reads were collapsed and filtered to measure the absolute abundance of every unique TCRbeta CDR3 rearrangement. For each sample, productive Simpson clonality was calculated as the square root of Simpson's diversity index across productive rearrangements. TCRdb took this table from immuneACCESS and kept in-frame rearrangements with V and J called. Such tables lack part of the clones; where checked against another copy, unresolved V genes explain under half of the gap, and the rest is unexplained. V, J and clone size derive from that table, while D and trimming were established from the DNA sequence. This sample has 250,000 to 400,000 clones in its table, and 85% to 90% of those were observed once. The ten largest clones capture less than 3.5% of the sample.

One collaborating source in Seattle enrolled patients while the patients were actively infected and followed the patients over time throughout the course of disease. The collaborating institutions used their own protocols to collect whole blood in K2EDTA tubes. For TCRbeta analysis, collaborators shipped samples in one of three forms: frozen whole blood, isolated PBMCs, or DNA extracted from either of those sample types. The germline V and J ends show losses of 10 bases and 3 bases respectively, and no gene match explains 5 bases of the junction. Looking up the germline V gene yields CDR1 KGHDR and CDR2 SFDVKD. There are 12 amino acids in the CDR3, from cysteine to phenylalanine inclusive. Only the CDR3 portion is preserved as DNA: 36 bases, with reading frame beginning at the first base.

The chain joins TRBV24-1 to TRBJ2-7; a stretch of 7 junction bases matches TRBD1. This clonotype was obtained from a young woman with COVID-19, enrolled during active disease. Material for sequencing was peripheral blood. The DNA sequence is TGTGCCACAAGGGACAGCTACTACGAGCAGTACTTC. Translation gives CATRDSYYEQYF.